This T cell receptor (beta chain) was identified during a study of shared clonotypes between healthy human individuals. The CDR3 covers 18 residues. Trimming cost V 0 bases and J 2 bases; bases outside gene matches: 10. Per germline, CDR1 LGHNA and CDR2 YSLEER. Selected positively for CCR7 and CD45RO-negative, naive CD8 cells excluded terminally differentiated effector memory CD45RA+ cells. Donors included only healthy HIV-negative adults lacking recent acute infections or vaccinations. Study-wide results and caveats: Estimated richness values were generally larger in naive subsets than in memory subsets.

Template for every sorted-subset replicate PCR totaled 150 to 250 ng DNA, around 33,000 T cell genomes. In the original analysis: Filtering was not the same, since immunoSEQ gave junction-only sequences without quality scores. Measured with immunoSEQ multiplex PCR; TCRdb has only the in-frame clones, and not every one. D and trimming come from the DNA, and the V and J calls and clone size come from that table. Here the sample spans around 2,000,000 clones, more than 85% being singletons. Turning to this clone: Its antigen is unidentified.

Material for sequencing was naive CD8+ T cells from PBMCs. The chain has TRBV4-3 and TRBJ2-1; 7 positions agree with TRBD2. The clonotype was recovered from a man younger than 35 in good health. Some clones in this sample may be carry-over from other donors' samples. CDR3 DNA sequence: TGCGCCAGCAGCCAAGAAGCCTTCGCGGGAGAGACCTACAATGAGCAGTTCTTC. It encodes CASSQEAFAGETYNEQFF.